This T cell receptor (beta chain) is from a study of shared clonotypes between healthy human individuals. In the original analysis: Filtering differed since immunoSEQ provided only junctions, with no quality scores. Produced via immunoSEQ multiplex PCR; TCRdb's table is partial and in-frame only. That table gives V, J and clone size, and the DNA gave D and trimming. The data show 2 million to 2.5 million clones, just over 90% seen once. Germline CDR1 and CDR2: ENHRY and SYGVKD. The V and J ends lost 2 bases and 1 base respectively, with 15 bases between them. The CDR3 contains 17 residues. Input material: naive CD4+ T cells from PBMCs. Subset indicated: CD45RA+ positively selected. This sequence originates from a man younger than 35 in good health. Some clones in this sample may be carry-over from other donors' samples. This chain joins TRBV10-3 and TRBJ1-5, with D tentatively TRBD1 (5 bases). The CDR3 protein is CAISERKLRDSNQPQHF. CDR3 DNA sequence: TGTGCCATCAGTGAGCGAAAACTCCGGGACAGCAATCAGCCCCAGCATTTT.